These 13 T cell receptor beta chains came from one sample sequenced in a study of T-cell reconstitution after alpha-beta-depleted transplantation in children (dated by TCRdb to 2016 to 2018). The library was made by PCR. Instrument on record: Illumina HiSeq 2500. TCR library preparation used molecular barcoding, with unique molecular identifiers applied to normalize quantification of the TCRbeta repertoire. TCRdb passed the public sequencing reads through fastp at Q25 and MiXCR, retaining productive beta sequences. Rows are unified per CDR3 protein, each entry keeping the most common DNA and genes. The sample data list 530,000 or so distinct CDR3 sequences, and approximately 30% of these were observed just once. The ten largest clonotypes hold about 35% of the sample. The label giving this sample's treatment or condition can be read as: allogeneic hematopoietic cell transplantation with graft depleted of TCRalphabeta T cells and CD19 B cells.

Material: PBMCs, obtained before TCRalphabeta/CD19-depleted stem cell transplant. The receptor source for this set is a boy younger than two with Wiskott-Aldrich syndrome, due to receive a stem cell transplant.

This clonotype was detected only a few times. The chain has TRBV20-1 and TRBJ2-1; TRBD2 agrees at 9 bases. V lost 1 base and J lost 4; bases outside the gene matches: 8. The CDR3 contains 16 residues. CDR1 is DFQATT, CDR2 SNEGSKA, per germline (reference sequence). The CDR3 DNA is TGCAGTGCTAGAGGGGGGACTAGCAACTTTTACAATGAGCAGTTCTTC. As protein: CSARGGTSNFYNEQFF.

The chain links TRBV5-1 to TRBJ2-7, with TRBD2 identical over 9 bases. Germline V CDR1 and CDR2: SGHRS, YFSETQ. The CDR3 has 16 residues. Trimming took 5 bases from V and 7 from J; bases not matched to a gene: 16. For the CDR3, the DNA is TGCGCCAGCAGACCCGGCTCTAGCGGGAAGCGTTGGGAGCAGTACTTC. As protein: CASRPGSSGKRWEQYF.

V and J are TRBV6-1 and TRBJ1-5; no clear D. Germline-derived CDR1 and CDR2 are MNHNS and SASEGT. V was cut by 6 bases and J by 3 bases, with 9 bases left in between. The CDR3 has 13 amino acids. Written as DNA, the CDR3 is TGTGCCAGCAGACCCACCCCCAATCAGCCCCAGCATTTT. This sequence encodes CASRPTPNQPQHF.

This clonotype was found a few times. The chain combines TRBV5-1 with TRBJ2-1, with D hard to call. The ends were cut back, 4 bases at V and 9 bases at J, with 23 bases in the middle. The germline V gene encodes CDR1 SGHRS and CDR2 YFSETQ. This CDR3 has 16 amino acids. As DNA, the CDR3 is TGCGCCAGCAGCCTCGGAGCCCTCGAACTGTCTGGTGAGCAGTTCTTC. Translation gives CASSLGALELSGEQFF.

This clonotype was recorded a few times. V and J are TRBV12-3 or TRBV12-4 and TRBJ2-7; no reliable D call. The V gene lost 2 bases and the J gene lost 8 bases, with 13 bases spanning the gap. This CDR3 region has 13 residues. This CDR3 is CASSLTLDGQQYF. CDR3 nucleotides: TGTGCCAGCAGTTTAACCCTAGACGGGCAGCAGTACTTC.

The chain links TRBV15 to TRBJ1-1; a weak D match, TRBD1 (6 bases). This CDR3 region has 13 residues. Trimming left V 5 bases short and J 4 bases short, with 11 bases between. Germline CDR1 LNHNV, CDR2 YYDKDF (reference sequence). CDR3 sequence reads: CATSRRGRTEAFF. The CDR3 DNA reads TGTGCCACCAGCCGGCGGGGGCGCACTGAAGCTTTCTTT.

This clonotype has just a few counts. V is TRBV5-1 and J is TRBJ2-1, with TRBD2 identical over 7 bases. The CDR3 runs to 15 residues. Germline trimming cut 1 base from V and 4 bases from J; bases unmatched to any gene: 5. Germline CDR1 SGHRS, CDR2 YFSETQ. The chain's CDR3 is CASSLTSAPYNEQFF. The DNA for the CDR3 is TGCGCCAGCAGCTTGACTAGCGCCCCTTACAATGAGCAGTTCTTC.

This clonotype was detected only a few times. CDR3 loop: CASSLTGGINNEQFF. Here the CDR3 DNA reads TGTGCCAGCAGTCTTACAGGGGGAATTAACAATGAGCAGTTCTTC. V is TRBV12-3 or TRBV12-4 and J is TRBJ2-1; 8 bases fit TRBD1. The CDR3 loop spans 15 amino acids. Losses at the gene ends were 5 bases for V and 5 bases for J; bases not matched to a gene: 8.

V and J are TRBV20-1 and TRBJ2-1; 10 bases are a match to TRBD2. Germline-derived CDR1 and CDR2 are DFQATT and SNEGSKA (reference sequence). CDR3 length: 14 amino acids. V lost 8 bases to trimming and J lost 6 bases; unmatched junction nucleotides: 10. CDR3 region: CSTLAASGGNEQFF. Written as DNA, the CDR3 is TGCAGTACCCTAGCGGCTAGCGGGGGCAATGAGCAGTTCTTC.

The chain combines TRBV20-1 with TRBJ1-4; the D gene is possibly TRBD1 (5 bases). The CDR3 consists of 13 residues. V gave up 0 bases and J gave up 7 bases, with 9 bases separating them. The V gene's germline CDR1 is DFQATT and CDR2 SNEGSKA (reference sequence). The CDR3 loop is CSAREGTGEKLFF. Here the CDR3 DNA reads TGCAGTGCTAGAGAAGGGACGGGTGAAAAACTGTTTTTT.

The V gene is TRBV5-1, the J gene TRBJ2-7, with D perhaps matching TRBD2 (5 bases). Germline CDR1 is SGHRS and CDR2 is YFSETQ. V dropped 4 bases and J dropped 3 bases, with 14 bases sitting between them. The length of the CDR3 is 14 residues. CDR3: CASSPRGRYYEQYF. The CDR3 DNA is TGCGCCAGCAGCCCCAGAGGGCGTTACTACGAGCAGTACTTC.

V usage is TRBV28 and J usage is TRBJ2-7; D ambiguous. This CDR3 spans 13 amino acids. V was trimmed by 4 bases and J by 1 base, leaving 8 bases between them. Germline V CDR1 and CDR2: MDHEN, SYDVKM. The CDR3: CASSSLTSYEQYF. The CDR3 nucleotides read TGTGCCAGCAGTTCCCTGACATCCTACGAGCAGTACTTC.

The CDR3 sequence: CASSFGTQVYGYTF. DNA of the CDR3: TGTGCCAGCAGCTTTGGGACTCAAGTTTATGGCTACACCTTC. The V and J genes are TRBV7-9 and TRBJ1-2; D possibly corresponds to TRBD1 (5 bases). The CDR3 is made up of 14 amino acids. The germline V and J ends were trimmed by 3 bases and 5 bases, with 13 bases remaining between them. Germline loops: CDR1 SEHNR, CDR2 FQNEAQ (reference sequence).